These T cell receptor beta chains were read from a single sample in a study of early T cells in non-severe SARS-CoV-2 infection. TCRdb reprocessed the 5' RACE reads via MiXCR and lists one record per CDR3 protein. The table has tens of thousands of distinct CDR3 sequences, roughly 14% seen once. Sequencing input: whole blood. Every receptor here comes from an adult who was a healthcare worker with PCR-confirmed SARS-CoV-2 infection or an uninfected control (not recorded which). CDR3s include the opening cysteine and the closing phenylalanine or tryptophan. D genes are given only for firm matches. The size of a clone is reported for some rows only, either as once, few or many, or as a class for expanded clones.

J gene | V gene | clone size | D gene | CDR3 DNA | CDR3 protein
TRBJ2-3 | TRBV10-2 | . | . | TGCGCCAGCAGCGGGCGCTATAGCACAGATACGCAGTATTTT | CASSGRYSTDTQYF
TRBJ1-1 | TRBV4-3 | . | . | TGCGCCAGCAGCCAAGGGGGACTGCCCAACACTGAAGCTTTCTTT | CASSQGGLPNTEAFF
TRBJ1-1 | TRBV12-3/TRBV12-4 | . | . | TGTGCCAGCAGTTGGGCAGCGGGGGATACTGAAGCTTTCTTT | CASSWAAGDTEAFF
TRBJ2-7 | TRBV15 | many | TRBD1 | TGTGCCACCAGCGGATGGCAGTCAGGGGGTTCCTACGAGCAGTACTTC | CATSGWQSGGSYEQYF
TRBJ2-3 | TRBV12-3/TRBV12-4 | few | TRBD1 | TGTGCCAGCAGTGGGGGACAGGGGAGCACAGATACGCAGTATTTT | CASSGGQGSTDTQYF
TRBJ1-3 | TRBV12-3/TRBV12-4 | many | . | TGTGCCGGCCATCGGAGTGGTGAAAACACCATATATTTT | CAGHRSGENTIYF
TRBJ2-7 | TRBV12-3/TRBV12-4 | few | . | TGTGCCAGCAGTTCGGGCGGGGCAGGGACTTACGAGCAGTACTTC | CASSSGGAGTYEQYF
TRBJ2-1 | TRBV19 | few | TRBD1 | TGTGCCAGTAGAGCAAAGGGACAGTCGTTGTACAATGAGCAGTTCTTC | CASRAKGQSLYNEQFF
TRBJ1-6 | TRBV6-2/TRBV6-3 | few | . | TGTGCCAGCACTCCTCGGCGGAATAATTCACCCCTCCACTTT | CASTPRRNNSPLHF
TRBJ2-1 | TRBV12-3/TRBV12-4 | many | . | TGTGCCAGCTCCCTTGGTAATGAGCAGTTCTTC | CASSLGNEQFF
TRBJ2-5 | TRBV27 | many | . | TGTGCCAGCAGTTTAGGGTTTTGGCAAGAGACCCAGTACTTC | CASSLGFWQETQYF
TRBJ1-5 | TRBV3-1 | . | . | TGTGCCAGCAGCCAGAACGTAGGCAATCAGCCCCAGCATTTT | CASSQNVGNQPQHF
TRBJ2-2 | TRBV20-1 | once | . | . | CSARGGLAGNTGSCFF
TRBJ1-1 | TRBV7-3 | . | . | TGTGCCAGCTCCAGGTCAGGGCTGAACACTGAAGCTTTCTTT | CASSRSGLNTEAFF
TRBJ1-3 | TRBV4-1 | . | TRBD1 | TGCGCCAGCAGCCAAAATGACAGGGTTGGAAACACCATATATTTT | CASSQNDRVGNTIYF
TRBJ2-2 | TRBV7-9 | . | . | TGTGCCAGCAGCTTAGGCCCCGGGGAGCTGTTTTTT | CASSLGPGELFF
TRBJ2-4 | TRBV2 | many | . | TGTGCCACCATACCCTCCAGGACCCGGGTCATTCAGTACTTC | CATIPSRTRVIQYF
TRBJ2-7 | TRBV6-2/TRBV6-3 | . | . | TGTGCCAGCAGCCGACGAGAGTACGAGCAGTACTTC | CASSRREYEQYF
TRBJ1-3 | TRBV5-1 | . | . | TGCGCCAGCAGCTTGGGCAGTGTCTCTGGAAACACCATATATTTT | CASSLGSVSGNTIYF
TRBJ1-5 | TRBV3-1 | few | . | TGTGCCAGCAGCCAAGATAGGAATAAGCCCCAGCATTTT | CASSQDRNKPQHF
TRBJ1-1 | TRBV5-5 | few | . | TGTGCCAGCAGCTTGGTCTACCCCGAGGCGGGCCGGACTGAAGCTTTCTTT | CASSLVYPEAGRTEAFF
TRBJ2-7 | TRBV9 | . | . | TGTGCCAGCAGCCCCCGTTCGGGAGCGAGCTCCTACGAGCAGTACTTC | CASSPRSGASSYEQYF
TRBJ2-3 | TRBV6-6 | many | TRBD2 | TGTGCCAGCAGTTATGGACTAGCGGGGACAAATACGCAGTATTTT | CASSYGLAGTNTQYF
TRBJ2-3 | TRBV7-2 | . | . | TGTGCCAGCAGCTTAGCGGGAACCACAGATACGCAGTATTTT | CASSLAGTTDTQYF
TRBJ2-3 | TRBV2 | . | . | TGTGCCAGAACGGGCCTAACAGATACGCAGTATTTT | CARTGLTDTQYF
TRBJ1-1 | TRBV4-3 | many | TRBD1 | TGCGCCAGCAGCCAAACCGGGACAGCTATTCCGAACACTGAAGCTTTCTTT | CASSQTGTAIPNTEAFF
TRBJ1-6 | TRBV7-9 | . | . | TGTGCCAGCAGCTCAACCGGGACATTACATAATTCACCCCTCCATTTT | CASSSTGTLHNSPLHF
TRBJ2-3 | TRBV12-3/TRBV12-4 | few | TRBD2 | TGTGCCAGCAGTCCGGCGGGGGGTTTTGCAGGAGATACGCAGTATTTT | CASSPAGGFAGDTQYF
TRBJ1-1 | TRBV12-3/TRBV12-4 | few | . | TGTGCCAGCAGTTTGTACATGAACACTGAAGCTTTCTTT | CASSLYMNTEAFF
TRBJ1-2 | TRBV4-2 | few | . | TGTGCCAGCAGCCAAGATAATGTGTATGGCTACACCTTC | CASSQDNVYGYTF
TRBJ2-7 | TRBV10-3 | . | . | TGTGCCATCAGTGAGTCTGGGGACCTCCCTGGGTACTTC | CAISESGDLPGYF
TRBJ2-7 | TRBV7-8 | few | TRBD1 | TGTGCCAGCAGCCCCTTGGGACAGTACTCCTACGAGCAGTACTTC | CASSPLGQYSYEQYF
TRBJ2-7 | TRBV7-2 | few | . | TGTGCCAGCAGCTTAGTTAGTCTCGGGGGCTCCGAGCAGTACTTC | CASSLVSLGGSEQYF
TRBJ1-3 | TRBV18 | many | . | TGTGCCAGCTCACCCCCGAACAGGGCCCTTGGAAACACCATATATTTT | CASSPPNRALGNTIYF
TRBJ2-7 | TRBV29-1 | . | . | TGCAGCGTTGAAAAGGGCCCCTACGAGCAGTACTTC | CSVEKGPYEQYF
TRBJ1-6 | TRBV5-4 | many | . | TGTGCCAGCAGCTTCGGACAGTCAAGTGGTTCACCCCTCCACTTT | CASSFGQSSGSPLHF
TRBJ1-5 | TRBV10-3 | many | TRBD1 | TGTGCCATCAGAAGTGACAGGGGCAATCAGCCCCAGCATTTT | CAIRSDRGNQPQHF
TRBJ2-7 | TRBV10-2 | . | . | TGCGCCAGCCGGAGACAGGACCACTACGAGCAGTACTTC | CASRRQDHYEQYF
TRBJ1-1 | TRBV6-6 | . | . | TGTGCCAGCAGTTACTCGGAGAGGACTGAAGCTTTCTTT | CASSYSERTEAFF
TRBJ2-1 | TRBV24-1 | . | . | TGTGCCACCAGTGATTTTGGTGCAGGGAGAAATGAGCAGTTCTTC | CATSDFGAGRNEQFF
TRBJ2-3 | TRBV24-1 | . | TRBD1 | TGTGCCACCAGTGATCCTACAGGGGGTACGCAGTATTTT | CATSDPTGGTQYF
TRBJ1-3 | TRBV25-1 | . | . | TGTGCCAGCAGTGAGACAGGTGCCGGGGCCCCCTCTGGAAACACCATATATTTT | CASSETGAGAPSGNTIYF
TRBJ1-1 | TRBV7-9 | few | . | TGTGCCAGCAGCTTAGCTGGGGGGCCCGGTGAAGCTTTCTTT | CASSLAGGPGEAFF
TRBJ2-1 | TRBV6-4 | few | TRBD2 | TGTGCCAGCAGTGACTCCTCTAGCGGGGGCCACAATGAGCAGTTCTTC | CASSDSSSGGHNEQFF
TRBJ2-1 | TRBV7-8 | many | TRBD2 | TGTGCCAGCAGCTTAGAGATAGCGGGGATCTACAATGAGCAGTTCTTC | CASSLEIAGIYNEQFF
TRBJ2-5 | TRBV12-3/TRBV12-4 | . | . | TGTGCCAGCAGTTTACGGGGATTGGGGGGAGAGACCCAGTACTTC | CASSLRGLGGETQYF
TRBJ2-2 | TRBV19 | few | . | TGTGCCAGTAGTATAGCGGGAGCCACCGGGGAGCTGTTTTTT | CASSIAGATGELFF
TRBJ2-2 | TRBV7-8 | . | . | TGTGTCACGAGGCTTAACACCGGGGAGCTGTTTTTT | CVTRLNTGELFF
TRBJ2-7 | TRBV6-6 | . | . | TGTGCCAGCAGAAAACTAGACACGTATTTGGACGAGCAGTACTTC | CASRKLDTYLDEQYF
TRBJ2-1 | TRBV29-1 | . | . | TGCAGCGGGAAAGCCTACAATGAGCAGTTCTTC | CSGKAYNEQFF
TRBJ2-1 | TRBV11-3 | many | TRBD2 | TGTGCCAGCAGCAAGAGCGGGGGGGAGTACAATGAGCAGTTCTTC | CASSKSGGEYNEQFF
TRBJ2-5 | TRBV6-1 | few | . | TGTGCCAGCAGCGTCTTGTACAGGCAAGAGACCCAGTACTTC | CASSVLYRQETQYF
TRBJ1-5 | TRBV6-5 | few | TRBD1 | TGTGCCAGCAGTGACAGGGACCAGCCCCAGCATTTT | CASSDRDQPQHF
TRBJ1-6 | TRBV7-2 | . | TRBD1 | TGTGCCAGCAGCCGTCCGGGACAGAGCTCCTATAATTCACCCCTCCACTTT | CASSRPGQSSYNSPLHF
TRBJ2-4 | TRBV5-1 | few | . | TGCGCCAGCAGGGCAACCTTAGCCAAAAACATTCAGTACTTC | CASRATLAKNIQYF